Following are 24 T cell receptor beta chains from one sample sequenced in a study of technical replicates of blood from several donors. Libraries were prepared by immunoSEQ multiplex PCR; TCRdb keeps only in-frame clonotypes and omits some of them. Among around 100,000 clones listed, around 95% were seen once. Sequencing was done on a sample of T cells isolated from PBMCs. The receptors derive from a human donor in good health.

V gene TRBV10-3 combines with J gene TRBJ1-1; the match to TRBD1 covers 7 bases. V shed 5 bases, J shed 4 bases, and the junction held 10 bases outside the gene matches. Germline lookup yields CDR1 ENHRY and CDR2 SYGVKD. This CDR3 is 15 amino acids long. Here the CDR3 reads CAISTLTGSGTEAFF. The CDR3 coding sequence is TGTGCCATCAGTACCTTGACAGGGTCGGGCACTGAAGCTTTCTTT.

This clone was counted once. The V call is TRBV27, the J call TRBJ2-1; the D is unclear. The CDR3 totals 14 residues. Germline V gene sequence: CDR1 MNHEY, CDR2 SMNVEV (reference sequence). The V end was cut by 3 bases, the J end by 6 bases, with 12 bases between. For the CDR3, the DNA is TGTGCCAGCAGTTTTCGCGTTAGTGTCAATGAGCAGTTCTTC. This encodes CASSFRVSVNEQFF.

This clone showed up just a few times. This rearrangement joins TRBV4-1 to TRBJ1-1, with 7 bases lining up with TRBD1. The ends lost 1 base at V and 11 bases at J; junction bases unmatched: 4. Germline values: CDR1 MGHRA, CDR2 YSYEKL. The CDR3 loop spans 12 amino acids. The CDR3 here is CASSQGQGSAFF. In DNA form, the CDR3 reads TGCGCCAGCAGCCAAGGACAGGGAAGTGCTTTCTTT.

V usage is TRBV27 and J usage is TRBJ2-1; D remains ambiguous. Trimming stripped 2 bases from V and 0 bases from J, with 8 bases between. This CDR3 contains 15 residues. Germline CDR1 MNHEY, CDR2 SMNVEV (reference sequence). CDR3 loop: CASSLAASSYNEQFF. The CDR3 DNA sequence: TGTGCCAGCAGTTTAGCGGCCAGCTCCTACAATGAGCAGTTCTTC.

The chain joins TRBV9 to TRBJ1-4; D might be TRBD1 (6 bases). V was trimmed by 0 bases and J by 1 base, leaving 16 bases between them. The CDR3 consists of 18 residues. Germline CDR1 and CDR2: SGDLS and YYNGEE. CDR3 coding DNA: TGTGCCAGCAGCGTAGCTTCACAGGGAGACGAAACTAATGAAAAACTGTTTTTT. Its translation is CASSVASQGDETNEKLFF.

The table lists this clone with a count of one. The V call is TRBV7-2, the J call TRBJ2-1; 7 nucleotides agree with TRBD2. This CDR3 spans 18 amino acids. Germline V gives CDR1 SGHTA, CDR2 FQGNSA. The junction had 16 bases not matched to a gene; V was cut back by 0 bases and J by 8 bases. The CDR3 reads CASSLAGGAGRTFHEQFF. The CDR3 nucleotides read TGTGCCAGCAGCTTAGCGGGGGGAGCGGGGAGGACCTTCCATGAGCAGTTCTTC.

The chain is built from TRBV6-6 and TRBJ2-7; 10 bases line up with TRBD1. Losses at the gene ends were 8 bases for V and 4 bases for J; bases not matched to a gene: 2. CDR1 MNHNY and CDR2 SVGAGI come from the germline V gene (reference sequence). There are 12 residues in the CDR3. CDR3 DNA sequence: TGTGCCAGCCGACAGGGGGCGTACGAGCAGTACTTC. This gives the protein CASRQGAYEQYF.

The chain recombines TRBV27 with TRBJ1-1; 7 bases line up with TRBD1. V lost 8 bases and J lost 10; bases outside the gene matches: 16. Germline CDR1 and CDR2: MNHEY and SMNVEV (reference sequence). This CDR3 has 14 amino acids. CDR3 sequence (DNA): TGTGCCAGCCTACAGGGGCCGGGCAGGTCAAGAGCTTTCTTT. Translated: CASLQGPGRSRAFF.

This rearrangement joins TRBV7-6 to TRBJ2-3; D call uncertain. The CDR3 has 15 amino acids. The V gene's germline CDR1 is SGHVS and CDR2 FNYEAQ. V gave up 1 base and J gave up 7 bases, with 15 bases separating them. The CDR3 reads CASSLDHTVRNTQYF. DNA for the CDR3: TGTGCCAGCAGCTTAGACCATACGGTTCGAAATACGCAGTATTTT.

The J gene is TRBJ2-7, the V gene TRBV10-3, with 7 nucleotides matching TRBD2. CDR3 length: 12 residues. Germline V CDR1 and CDR2: ENHRY, SYGVKD. Trimming removed 10 bases from V and 2 bases from J; junction bases left unmatched: 5. The CDR3 region has the DNA TGTGCCAACGCGGGGGATACCTACGAGCAGTACTTC. Translated, it gives CANAGDTYEQYF.

The V gene is TRBV27, the J gene TRBJ1-1; weak D call: TRBD1 (5 bases). Germline CDR1 and CDR2: MNHEY and SMNVEV (reference sequence). The CDR3 runs 13 residues. Deletions cut 7 bases from V and 4 bases from J, with 13 bases between. The CDR3 nucleotides are TGTGCCAGCAAGCAGGGATTGAGCACTGAAGCTTTCTTT. Protein product: CASKQGLSTEAFF.

Here the CDR3 DNA reads TGTGCCAGCAGTTACTCCCAGATCACAGATACGCAGTATTTT. Amino acids: CASSYSQITDTQYF. V and J are TRBV6-6 and TRBJ2-3; D unclear. The ends were cut back, 0 bases at V and 2 bases at J, with 6 bases in the middle. This CDR3 spans 14 amino acids. CDR1 and CDR2 (germline): MNHNY, SVGAGI (reference sequence).

The chain recombines TRBV4-1 with TRBJ1-2, with D possibly TRBD1 on 6 matching bases. Germline V gene lookup returns CDR1 MGHRA and CDR2 YSYEKL. Trimming removed 0 bases from V and 7 bases from J, with 12 bases in between. The CDR3 runs 14 residues. This CDR3 reads CASSQEGAPGGYTF. DNA of the CDR3: TGCGCCAGCAGCCAAGAGGGGGCGCCTGGTGGCTACACCTTC.

The chain has TRBV11-2 and TRBJ2-5; D may be TRBD1 (6 bases). Germline lookup yields CDR1 SGHAT and CDR2 FQNNGV. Trimming took 7 bases from V and 4 from J, leaving 16 bases between them. The CDR3 contains 14 residues. The CDR3 loop reads CASKQSPTGETQYF. In DNA, the CDR3 is TGTGCCAGCAAACAGTCACCGACAGGAGAGACCCAGTACTTC.

The rearrangement links TRBV11-3 to TRBJ2-3; D is undetermined. The CDR3 covers 13 residues. V lost 3 bases, J lost 3 bases, and 7 bases lay in between. The germline V gene encodes CDR1 SGHNT and CDR2 YENEEA. CDR3 sequence reads: CASSFQVTDTQYF. The CDR3 DNA is TGTGCCAGCAGCTTCCAGGTAACAGATACGCAGTATTTT.

The chain carries TRBV11-2 and TRBJ2-1, with 9 bases aligning to TRBD2. V shed 5 bases and J 5 bases; nucleotides not matched to a gene: 4. This CDR3 region has 14 residues. Germline lookup yields CDR1 SGHAT and CDR2 FQNNGV. The CDR3: CASSDSGSHNEQFF. The CDR3 DNA reads as TGTGCCAGCAGCGATAGCGGGAGTCACAATGAGCAGTTCTTC.

The chain recombines TRBV7-9 with TRBJ2-7; tentatively, D is TRBD2 (6 bases). Trimming removed 3 bases at V and 0 bases at J, with 12 bases between. The CDR3 loop spans 15 amino acids. Germline V CDR1 and CDR2: SEHNR, FQNEAQ (reference sequence). The CDR3 sequence: CASSFGRGLSYEQYF. The CDR3, as DNA: TGTGCCAGCAGCTTTGGGCGGGGCCTCTCCTACGAGCAGTACTTC.

The J gene is TRBJ2-3, the V gene TRBV4-2, with 11 positions matching TRBD2. The V segment lost 0 bases and the J segment 4 bases; nucleotides outside the gene matches: 9. This CDR3 comprises 18 residues. The V gene's germline CDR1 is LGHNA and CDR2 YNFKEQ. The DNA of the CDR3 is TGTGCCAGCAGCCAAGATGAAGGTAGCGGGAGGGCCCCAGATACGCAGTATTTT. Translating it yields CASSQDEGSGRAPDTQYF.

This chain's CDR3 is CAWSGGPKDEQFF. CDR3 nucleotide sequence: TGTGCCTGGAGTGGGGGGCCCAAGGATGAGCAGTTCTTC. The chain employs TRBV30 and TRBJ2-1; TRBD1 is a possible D gene (6 bases). The CDR3 consists of 13 residues. Germline CDR1 reads GTSNPN; CDR2 reads SVGIG (reference sequence). The V end was cut by 1 base, the J end by 8 bases, with 12 bases between.

The chain recombines TRBV19 with TRBJ2-1; 7 positions match TRBD2. This CDR3 contains 16 residues. J was trimmed by 7 bases and V by 5 bases; bases with no gene match: 14. Germline values: CDR1 LNHDA, CDR2 SQIVND (reference sequence). CDR3 coding DNA: TGTGCCAGTAGTCCCCGACTAGCTGTAGCTATAAATGAGCAGTTCTTC. Protein product: CASSPRLAVAINEQFF.

This rearrangement joins TRBV7-9 to TRBJ2-7; unclear D gene. Between the trimmed V and J ends, which lost 7 bases and 3 bases, there was a span of 16 bases. CDR3 length: 14 amino acids. CDR1 and CDR2 from the germline V gene are SEHNR and FQNEAQ (reference sequence). The CDR3 region has the DNA TGTGCCAGCACCTCTCTCAAGAACGGCTACGAGCAGTACTTC. Translation: CASTSLKNGYEQYF.

The chain joins TRBV19 to TRBJ1-5; weak D call: TRBD1 (5 bases). CDR3 length: 14 residues. CDR1 and CDR2 from the germline V gene are LNHDA and SQIVND (reference sequence). V dropped 6 bases and J dropped 3 bases, with 12 bases sitting between them. The CDR3 nucleotides are TGTGCCAGTAGCAGGGCTTCATACAATCAGCCCCAGCATTTT. Translated, it gives CASSRASYNQPQHF. Complete variable domain (other parts from reference TRBV19 and TRBJ1-5): DGGITQSPKYLFRKEGQNVTLSCEQNLNHDAMYWYRQDPGQGLRLIYYSQIVNDFQKGDIAEGYSVSREKKESFPLTVTSAQKNPTAFYLCASSRASYNQPQHFGDGTRLSIL.

The V and J genes are TRBV6-1 and TRBJ1-4; 8 positions agree with TRBD1. Germline V CDR1 and CDR2: MNHNS, SASEGT. This CDR3 has 14 amino acids. The V segment lost 3 bases and the J segment 5 bases; nucleotides outside the gene matches: 2. CDR3 region: CASSDTGGNEKLFF. CDR3 DNA sequence: TGTGCCAGCAGTGATACAGGGGGGAATGAAAAACTGTTTTTT.

This chain connects TRBV6-6 to TRBJ2-5, with a possible D match to TRBD2 (5 bases). The CDR3 has 14 amino acids. In germline, CDR1 is MNHNY, CDR2 SVGAGI (reference sequence). V lost 5 bases and J 2 bases, leaving 12 bases between the germline ends. DNA of the CDR3: TGTGCCAGCAGTAAGGCCTGGACTCAAGAGACCCAGTACTTC. Translating gives CASSKAWTQETQYF.